This TCR beta chain derives from a study of blood T cells in healthy people across ages (dated by TCRdb to about 2015). With respect to the entire study: In model experiments, template switching captured roughly one uniquely barcoded TCR beta cDNA molecule for every two T cells. For two donors (one aged 18 to 30 and one aged 80 or older), the study analyzed two additional independent replicas of 1 million unique cDNA reads from the same blood draw. The study measured age-related changes in TCR beta repertoire diversity using deep sequencing normalized with unique cDNA molecular identifiers. Donors of different ages were randomly distributed across sequencing lanes to avoid experimental bias. Donors were grouped into four age groups: young (average approximately 15 years), middle-aged (39), aged (around 56) and long-lived (roughly 80).

With regard to this clonotype: Its antigen is still unknown. Base-call qualities are not available, and no considerably larger clone is one nucleotide away.

The library relied on 5' RACE. Instrument on record: Illumina HiSeq 2500. A second about 7 to 12 cycle PCR used a sample-barcoded 5' primer and a J-beta primer mix. Each TCR beta cDNA molecule received a unique molecular identifier from a template-switch 5' adaptor carrying 12 random nucleotides. At least 2.5 million CDR3-containing paired-end reads were obtained from each sample. All of the RNA was converted into first-strand cDNA using the Mint cDNA synthesis kit, with a TRBC-specific oligonucleotide serving as the primer. After uracil-DNA glycosylase treatment, a first 18-cycle PCR used universal primers M1SS and BC2_uni_R on all cDNA. The original pipeline was this. Normalization of each sample was performed by random selection of 1 million high-quality reads, each carrying a distinct molecular identifier. Reads with shared molecular identifiers were discarded instead of being binned into consensus sequences. CDR3 identification, clonotype clustering and error correction used MiTCR with a Q25 quality threshold and the strictest error-elimination algorithm. A nonparametric unseen species model with Euler transformation was used to estimate a lower bound on total TCR beta diversity. In TCRdb, the public reads were trimmed at Q25 with fastp and aligned with MiXCR, with productive beta chains retained. Rows merge per CDR3 protein into single entries with the most common DNA and genes. TCRdb's processing, not the study's, gives the V and J calls here. This sample lists about 810,000 distinct CDR3 sequences; around 34% were detected once. The ten largest clones represent 10% to 15% of the sample.

The full study reports these points: Since profiling was done on bulk unsorted PBMCs, naive and antigen-experienced compartments could not be conclusively compared. There was a strong correlation between observed TCR beta diversity and the percentage of naive T cells measured by flow cytometry. The CMV infection status of donors was not known, potentially confounding age-related changes in expanded clonotypes. Compared with the aged group, the long-lived group had more naive CD4+ T cells, fewer expanded clones and increased TCR diversity, suggesting age selection. Estimates of total diversity based on one million sequenced T cells were regarded as lower bounds and as underestimates. As age increased, observed TCR beta diversity per million T cells dropped in a roughly linear way, and a significant reduction was already evident by age around 41.

Systemically healthy Caucasian individuals from Russia, about 38 in total and aged roughly 6 to 95 years, were included as donors. Roughly 10 milliliters of peripheral blood were collected from each donor into EDTA-treated Vacutainer tubes. PBMCs were isolated by Ficoll-Paque density-gradient centrifugation, with at least 6.5 million obtained per sample. Trizol reagent was used to extract total RNA from PBMCs, with at least 5.5 micrograms per sample. For every donor, an aliquot of PBMCs went through flow cytometry to measure the percentages of naive CD45RAhigh/CD27high T cells. Material for sequencing was blood. The source is a man aged 18-30 years in good health.

In nucleotides, the sequence is TGTGCCAGCAGCTCGTGGCCCCAGGGGGAGTACTTC. This is translated as CASSSWPQGEYF. Recombination connected TRBV5-5 to TRBJ2-5; 7 central bases correspond to TRBD1. CDR1 and CDR2 (SGHKS, YYEKEE) derive from the germline V gene (reference sequence). V ends up 3 bases short and J 12 bases short, with an unmatched junction base count of 8. The cysteine opens and the phenylalanine closes a CDR3 of 12 amino acids. CDR3 DNA only is kept here, 36 bases in frame from base 1.